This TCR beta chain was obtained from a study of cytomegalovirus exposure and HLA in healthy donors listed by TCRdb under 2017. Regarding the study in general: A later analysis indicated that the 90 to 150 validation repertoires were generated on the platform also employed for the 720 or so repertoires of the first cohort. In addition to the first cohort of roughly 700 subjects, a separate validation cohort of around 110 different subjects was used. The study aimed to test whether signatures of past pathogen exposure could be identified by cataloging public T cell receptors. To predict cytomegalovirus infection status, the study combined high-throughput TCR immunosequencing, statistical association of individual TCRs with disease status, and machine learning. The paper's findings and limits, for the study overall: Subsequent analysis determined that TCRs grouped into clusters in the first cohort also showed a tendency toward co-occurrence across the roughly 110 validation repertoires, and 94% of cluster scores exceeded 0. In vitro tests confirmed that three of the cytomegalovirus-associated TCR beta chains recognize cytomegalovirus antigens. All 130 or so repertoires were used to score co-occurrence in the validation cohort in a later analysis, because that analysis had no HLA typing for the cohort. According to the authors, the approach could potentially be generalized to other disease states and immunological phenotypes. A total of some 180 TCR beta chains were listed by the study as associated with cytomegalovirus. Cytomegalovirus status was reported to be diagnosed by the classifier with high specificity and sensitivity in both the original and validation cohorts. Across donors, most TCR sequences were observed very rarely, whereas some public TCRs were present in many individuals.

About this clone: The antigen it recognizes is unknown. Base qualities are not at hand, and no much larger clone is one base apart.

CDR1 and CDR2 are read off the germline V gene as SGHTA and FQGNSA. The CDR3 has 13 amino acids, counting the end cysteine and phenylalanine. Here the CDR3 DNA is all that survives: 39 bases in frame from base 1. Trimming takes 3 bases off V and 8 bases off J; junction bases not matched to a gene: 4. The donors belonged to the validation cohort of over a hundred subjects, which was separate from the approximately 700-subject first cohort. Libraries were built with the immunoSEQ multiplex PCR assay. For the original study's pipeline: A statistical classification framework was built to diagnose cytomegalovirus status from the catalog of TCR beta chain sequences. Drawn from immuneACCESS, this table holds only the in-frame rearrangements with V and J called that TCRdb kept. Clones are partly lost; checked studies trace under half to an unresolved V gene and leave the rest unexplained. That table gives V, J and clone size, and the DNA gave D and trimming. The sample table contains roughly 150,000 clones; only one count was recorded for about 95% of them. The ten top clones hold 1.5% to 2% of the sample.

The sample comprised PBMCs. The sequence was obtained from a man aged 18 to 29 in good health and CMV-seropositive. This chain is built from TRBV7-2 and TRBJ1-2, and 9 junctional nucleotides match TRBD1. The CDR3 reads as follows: CASSFTGGQGYTF. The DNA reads TGTGCCAGCAGCTTCACAGGGGGCCAAGGCTACACCTTC.